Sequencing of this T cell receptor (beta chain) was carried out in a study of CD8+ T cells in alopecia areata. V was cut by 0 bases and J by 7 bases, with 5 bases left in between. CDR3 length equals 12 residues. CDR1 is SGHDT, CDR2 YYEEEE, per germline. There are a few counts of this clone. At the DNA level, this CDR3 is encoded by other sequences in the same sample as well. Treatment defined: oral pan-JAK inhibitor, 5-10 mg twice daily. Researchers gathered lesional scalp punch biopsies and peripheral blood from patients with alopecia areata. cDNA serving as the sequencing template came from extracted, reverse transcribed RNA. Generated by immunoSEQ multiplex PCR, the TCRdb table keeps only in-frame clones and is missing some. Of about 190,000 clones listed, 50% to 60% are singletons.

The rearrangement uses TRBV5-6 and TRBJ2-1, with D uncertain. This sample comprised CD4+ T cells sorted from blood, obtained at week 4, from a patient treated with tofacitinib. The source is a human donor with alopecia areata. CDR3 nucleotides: TGTGCCAGCAGCTTGGTCCGGAATGAGCAGTTCTTC. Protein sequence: CASSLVRNEQFF.